This paragraph reports one TCR beta chain. What it binds is unknown. Reverse transcribing all isolated RNA meant expressed TCRB transcripts were sequenced. Method: immunoSEQ multiplex PCR; TCRdb's copy keeps in-frame clones and lacks some. This sample has hundreds of thousands of clones, with around 15% found just once. The source of the sample is a study of beta chain features in type 1 diabetes. Findings and caveats of the study: All four CD4+ subsets of Type 1 diabetes patients contained TCRB CDR3s that were moderately but significantly shorter.

The sample taken for sequencing was naive CD4+ T cells from blood. This sequence was found in a man between 18 and 35 years old with type 1 diabetes.

CDR3 DNA sequence: TGCAGCGTTGAGTCCGGGAAAGGAGTAGTGGCAATCAATGAGCAGTTCTTC. It specifies CSVESGKGVVAINEQFF. V usage is TRBV29-1 and J usage is TRBJ2-1; tentative D call: TRBD2 (5 bases). V lost 3 bases, J lost 6 bases, and 24 bases lay in between. CDR3 length equals 17 residues. Germline CDR1 and CDR2: SQVTM and ANQGSEA.